This T cell receptor beta chain was captured by sequencing in a study of regulatory T cells in long-lasting Graves disease. Whole-study findings and limits: TRBV28, TRBJ1-2 and TRBJ2-5 were favored in persistent disease.

Time point denoted: newly diagnosed GD, antithyroid drugs for less than 3 months. Following extraction of RNA from PBMCs, that RNA was used to make the TCR library. Researchers made TCR beta libraries by using iRepertoire HTBI primers and running Arm-PCR on CDR3 regions. TCRdb re-called the multiplex PCR reads with MiXCR, one entry per CDR3 protein. The sample records 350,000 to 450,000 distinct CDR3 sequences, 16% being singletons. Regarding this clonotype: As yet, its antigen is unknown.

V lost 2 bases to trimming and J lost 6 bases, with 14 bases between them. Germline-derived CDR1 and CDR2 are PRHDT and FYEKMQ (reference sequence). CDR3 length: 15 amino acids. These data were likewise used in another study, on T cells in Graves' hyperthyroidism and ophthalmopathy. That work adds: Ophthalmopathy was model-predicted a median approximately six months pre-onset.

Sequencing used peripheral blood mononuclear cells (PBMCs), obtained at new diagnosis, from a patient treated with antithyroid drugs. This TCR was sampled from a man aged 35-49 years with Graves disease. The chain has TRBV13 and TRBJ2-4; tentative D call: TRBD1 (5 bases). The CDR3 bases are TGTGCCAGCAGCTTATGGGGTCAGGGTGTAAACATTCAGTACTTC. This encodes CASSLWGQGVNIQYF.